This TCR beta chain was identified in a study of low-dose radiotherapy and immunotherapy resistance in tumors (dated by TCRdb to 2021 to 2024). At the level of the whole study: Patients in Cohort 1 were given 0.5 Gy per fraction every 2 weeks, and the prescribed total PTV dose was 6.5 Gy. Trial participants were not randomized into treatment groups. Starting on cycle 1 day 1, patients took 300 mg of aspirin by mouth once a day for four cycles. Nivolumab was administered intravenously as a 240 mg flat dose every two weeks, and ipilimumab was administered intravenously at 1 mg/kg every six weeks. Cohort 2 received 1 Gy per fraction every two weeks, with a total of 13 Gy over 26 weeks. Every two weeks, patients got intravenous cyclophosphamide at 200 mg/m2, given one day ahead of each radiation and immunotherapy administration. Eight patients were included in the translational analysis, namely three from the first dose cohort plus the first five from the second dose cohort.

From V the trimming removes 1 base and from J it removes 10 bases, while the gene matches leave 8 bases of the junction unaccounted for. The CDR3 starts with the cysteine, ends with the phenylalanine, and has 15 residues. The CDR3 DNA has 45 bases and is translated from base 1. The germline V gene supplies CDR1 LGHNT and CDR2 FRNRAP. This clonotype was seen ten or more times. There is no known antigen for this receptor. There are no base qualities to consult, and no much larger clone falls within one base. This sample was sequenced with an Illumina HiSeq 2500. First-strand cDNA was synthesized with Superscript III and a set of TRAV- and TRBV-specific primers, covering both TCRalpha and TCRbeta chains. TCRs were amplified with Phusion for around 18 PCR cycles using a constant-region primer together with the adapter attached to the V primers. The isolated mRNA was amplified using the MessageAmp II aRNA Amplification Kit, with in vitro transcription performed for around 16 hours at 37 degrees C. The Dynabeads mRNA DIRECT Purification Kit was used to isolate mRNA for TCR sequencing. Indexed Illumina adapters were added in a second Phusion PCR of 20 to 25 cycles, and the PCR products were purified with AMPure XP beads. Per the authors' processing: Using custom Perl scripts, TCR sequences that encoded the same protein were pooled, out-of-frame sequences were dropped, and the abundance of each clonotype was calculated. TCR sequences supported by only a single read were excluded from analysis. The metrics used to describe the repertoires included Shannon entropy, Gini index, clonality, richness, and the frequency of TCRs shared between repertoires. TCRdb applied fastp at Q25 and MiXCR to the public reads, then kept only in-frame beta chains. Rows with a matching CDR3 protein are joined into one entry that keeps the most common DNA and genes. The V and J calls reflect TCRdb's pipeline rather than the authors' work. The sample records about 82,000 distinct CDR3 sequences, 15% to 20% of which are singletons. Of the sample, roughly 6% falls within the top ten clones.

This sample's time point label indicates: before trial treatment. Donors were enrolled in RACIN, a single-arm phase I dose-escalation trial combining nivolumab, ipilimumab, aspirin, low-dose cyclophosphamide and low-dose radiotherapy. Patients were eligible if they had advanced solid tumors that were TIL-negative. Recombination linked TRBV12-5 to TRBJ2-1, with 9 bases aligning to TRBD2. The sequence came from a male donor with prostate cancer. This material consisted of PBMCs, taken before treatment. The DNA sequence is TGTGCTAGTGGTTTGGGTTCCGCGGGGGGGCAGGAGCAGTTCTTC. This sequence encodes CASGLGSAGGQEQFF.